This TCR beta chain was identified in a study of shared clonotypes between healthy human individuals. Study-wide background: Sampling drew on donors who were a couple of women and a few men aged 18 to 49.

The CDR3 runs to 15 residues. With V trimmed by 0 bases and J by 3 bases, 6 bases remained unmatched. Germline V gene lookup returns CDR1 SGDLS and CDR2 YYNGEE. The authors' processing: ImmunoSEQ sequences covered only the junction and lacked quality scores; filtering therefore differed. Profiling relied on immunoSEQ multiplex PCR, and the TCRdb table lists in-frame clones only, not all of them. V, J and clone size are taken as reported in that table, and D and trimming were inferred from the DNA itself. The data show about 490,000 clones, approximately 80% seen once. This receptor was taken from a woman in her 40s in good health. Some clones in this sample may be carry-over from other donors' samples. V and J are TRBV9 and TRBJ2-7; 7 bases map to TRBD2. Sequenced: PBMCs. The CDR3 protein is CASSVAPSGLYEQYF. CDR3 coding DNA: TGTGCCAGCAGCGTAGCCCCTAGCGGACTCTACGAGCAGTACTTC.